This T cell receptor beta chain was captured in a study of blood T cells in healthy people across ages. With regard to this clonotype: The antigen remains unidentified.

V was clipped by 5 bases and J by 4 bases; unmatched bases: 6. Germline assignment: CDR1 SGHAT and CDR2 FQDESV (reference sequence). The CDR3 loop spans 16 amino acids. Caucasian individuals from Russia who were healthy and aged about 6 to 95 acted as donors. Each donor supplied approximately 10 milliliters of peripheral blood. Combining a sample-barcoded 5' primer with a J-beta primer mix, a second PCR ran for 7 to 11 cycles. TCRdb re-analysed the 5' RACE reads in MiXCR, keeping a single row per CDR3 protein. The table has 700,000 or so distinct CDR3 sequences, approximately 40% seen once; the top ten hold roughly 30%. Study observations and caveats: Long-lived donors exceeded aged donors in naive CD4+ cells and diversity. Any changes in expanded clonotypes were possibly confounded, as donor CMV status remained unknown.

The chain uses TRBV11-1 and TRBJ2-2; 11 bases align to TRBD2. Sequencing was carried out using blood. This clonotype originated in a man older than 75 in good health. DNA of the CDR3: TGTGCCAGCAGCAGGGGAGGGACTAGCGGCACCGGGGAGCTGTTTTTT. This sequence encodes CASSRGGTSGTGELFF. The full variable domain, completed using reference TRBV11-1 and TRBJ2-2, is EAEVAQSPRYKITEKSQAVAFWCDPISGHATLYWYRQILGQGPELLVQFQDESVVDDSQLPKDRFSAERLKGVDSTLKIQPAELGDSAMYLCASSRGGTSGTGELFFGEGSRLTVL.